This is a list of T cell receptor beta chains from one sample in a study of T cells in Graves' hyperthyroidism and ophthalmopathy. TCRdb reanalysed the multiplex PCR reads using MiXCR and keeps one entry per CDR3 protein. The table lists a few hundred thousand distinct CDR3 sequences, more than 15% of them singletons. Sequencing was performed on blood. The receptors derive from a woman under 30 with Graves' hyperthyroidism that later progressed to Graves' ophthalmopathy. The CDR3 runs from the conserved cysteine through the conserved F or W. A D gene is named only where the DNA matches it firmly. Size is stated for part of the rows, as once, few or many counts, or as a class when the clone is expanded.

V,J,size,D,CDR3,DNA
TRBV20-1,TRBJ2-7,many,NA,CSASTSYEQYF,TGCAGTGCTAGCACATCCTACGAGCAGTACTTC
TRBV20-1,TRBJ2-7,many,NA,CSASGPVSYEQYF,TGCAGTGCTAGCGGGCCAGTTTCCTACGAGCAGTACTTC
TRBV20-1,TRBJ1-2,many,NA,CSAKEGRNYGYTF,TGCAGTGCTAAGGAGGGACGGAACTATGGCTACACCTTC
TRBV28,TRBJ2-3,many,TRBD1,CASSLQGARTDTQYF,TGTGCCAGCAGCTTACAGGGGGCACGCACAGATACGCAGTATTTT
TRBV6-5,TRBJ2-7,NA,NA,CASSYARGEYSYEQYF,TGTGCCAGCAGTTACGCCAGGGGGGAATACTCCTACGAGCAGTACTTC
TRBV15,TRBJ1-4,NA,NA,CAASRRYGFVGEKLFF,TGTGCCGCCAGCAGACGATATGGATTCGTGGGTGAAAAACTGTTTTTT
TRBV14,TRBJ2-7,few,NA,CASGLGSGPNTYEQYF,TGTGCCAGCGGCCTGGGTTCGGGGCCAAACACCTACGAGCAGTACTTC
TRBV20-1,TRBJ2-3,many,TRBD2,CSAIGAGGDFSGRALDTDTQYF,TGCAGTGCTATTGGAGCAGGGGGCGATTTTAGCGGGAGGGCCCTTGACACAGATACGCAGTATTTT
TRBV6-2/TRBV6-3,TRBJ2-1,NA,NA,CASRGRNEQFF,TGTGCCAGCAGGGGGAGGAATGAGCAGTTCTTC
TRBV7-3,TRBJ1-1,many,TRBD1,CASSLDRGSTEAFF,TGTGCCAGCAGCTTAGACAGGGGAAGTACTGAAGCTTTCTTT
TRBV28,TRBJ1-5,NA,TRBD1,CASGTGGQPQHF,TGTGCCAGTGGGACAGGGGGGCAGCCCCAGCATTTT
TRBV4-1,TRBJ1-1,many,NA,CASSQGGGRKTEAFF,TGCGCCAGCAGCCAAGGGGGGGGGCGAAAAACTGAAGCTTTCTTT
TRBV28,TRBJ1-2,many,TRBD1,CASSSGQTNYGYTF,TGTGCCAGCAGTTCGGGACAGACTAACTATGGCTACACCTTC
TRBV14,TRBJ2-4,NA,TRBD2,CASSYGLAGGHNRGIQYF,TGTGCCAGCAGCTACGGACTAGCGGGAGGTCACAACCGGGGCATTCAGTACTTC
TRBV3-1,TRBJ2-2,NA,NA,CASSPRRLANTGELFF,TGTGCCAGCAGCCCGAGAAGACTAGCGAACACCGGGGAGCTGTTTTTT
TRBV12-3/TRBV12-4,TRBJ1-2,many,TRBD1,CASSAGGGAYGYTF,TGTGCCAGCAGTGCAGGGGGGGGGGCCTATGGCTACACCTTC
TRBV11-2,TRBJ2-4,NA,NA,CASSFGQGRGNIQYF,TGTGCCAGCAGCTTCGGGCAGGGCAGAGGAAACATTCAGTACTTC
TRBV29-1,TRBJ2-5,few,NA,CSVLGGETQYF,TGCAGCGTTCTCGGAGGAGAGACCCAGTACTTC
TRBV11-2,TRBJ2-1,few,TRBD1,CASSAQGFGHNEQFF,TGTGCCAGCAGCGCACAGGGGTTCGGGCACAATGAGCAGTTCTTC
TRBV20-1,TRBJ2-7,many,TRBD1,CSAPFRQGSYEQYF,TGCAGTGCTCCGTTCAGACAGGGTAGTTACGAGCAGTACTTC
TRBV18,TRBJ2-1,NA,TRBD2,CASSPGLADYSYNEQFF,TGTGCCAGCTCACCCGGACTAGCGGACTATTCCTACAATGAGCAGTTCTTC
TRBV5-1,TRBJ2-7,many,NA,CASSQSGTTYEQYF,TGCGCCAGCAGCCAATCCGGGACAACCTACGAGCAGTACTTC
TRBV27,TRBJ1-1,many,TRBD1,CASSSGTGPTEAFF,TGTGCCAGCAGTTCCGGGACAGGCCCCACTGAAGCTTTCTTT
TRBV5-5,TRBJ2-7,NA,TRBD2,CASSLVPAGGAYEQYF,TGTGCCAGCAGCTTGGTTCCAGCGGGAGGCGCCTACGAGCAGTACTTC
TRBV14,TRBJ2-3,many,NA,CASSRTSTPGDTQYF,TGTGCCAGCAGCCGTACTAGCACCCCGGGGGATACGCAGTATTTT
TRBV6-1,TRBJ1-2,NA,TRBD1,CASSRQGAGYGYTF,TGTGCCAGCAGTCGACAGGGGGCAGGCTATGGCTACACCTTC
TRBV9,TRBJ2-1,NA,NA,CASSPLGAALVNEQFF,TGTGCCAGCAGCCCCCTCGGGGCAGCCTTGGTCAATGAGCAGTTCTTC
TRBV28,TRBJ1-5,many,NA,CASSLKGYGQPQHF,TGTGCCAGCAGCCTTAAGGGCTATGGGCAGCCCCAGCATTTT
TRBV7-2,TRBJ2-1,many,NA,CASSLGQAVNEQFF,TGTGCCAGCAGCTTAGGTCAGGCCGTTAATGAGCAGTTCTTC
TRBV12-3/TRBV12-4,TRBJ2-1,few,NA,CASIQDRSSYNEQFF,TGTGCCAGCATCCAGGACCGCAGTTCCTACAATGAGCAGTTCTTC
TRBV2,TRBJ1-5,many,NA,CASSEDGGGLQPQHF,TGTGCCAGCAGTGAAGATGGCGGGGGCCTTCAGCCCCAGCATTTT
TRBV18,TRBJ2-5,many,NA,CASSGDRVGTQYF,TGTGCCAGCTCAGGGGACCGAGTGGGGACCCAGTACTTC
TRBV3-1,TRBJ2-7,few,NA,CKDSKKTAYEQYF,TGCAAGGACAGCAAAAAAACCGCCTACGAGCAGTACTTC
TRBV19,TRBJ2-3,few,NA,CASSTVADTDTQYF,TGTGCCAGTAGTACCGTAGCGGACACAGATACGCAGTATTTT
TRBV3-2,TRBJ2-2,NA,NA,CAALLIREGPGELFF,TGTGCCGCCCTTTTAATACGAGAGGGCCCCGGGGAGCTGTTTTTT
TRBV15,TRBJ1-4,few,NA,CATSRDIASNEKLFF,TGTGCCACCAGCAGAGATATAGCATCTAATGAAAAACTGTTTTTT
TRBV20-1,TRBJ1-6,NA,NA,CSASPEFNSPLHF,TGCAGTGCTAGCCCAGAGTTTAATTCACCCCTCCACTTT
TRBV27,TRBJ2-2,many,NA,CASSLSVAGELFF,TGTGCCAGCAGTTTATCGGTGGCCGGGGAGCTGTTTTTT